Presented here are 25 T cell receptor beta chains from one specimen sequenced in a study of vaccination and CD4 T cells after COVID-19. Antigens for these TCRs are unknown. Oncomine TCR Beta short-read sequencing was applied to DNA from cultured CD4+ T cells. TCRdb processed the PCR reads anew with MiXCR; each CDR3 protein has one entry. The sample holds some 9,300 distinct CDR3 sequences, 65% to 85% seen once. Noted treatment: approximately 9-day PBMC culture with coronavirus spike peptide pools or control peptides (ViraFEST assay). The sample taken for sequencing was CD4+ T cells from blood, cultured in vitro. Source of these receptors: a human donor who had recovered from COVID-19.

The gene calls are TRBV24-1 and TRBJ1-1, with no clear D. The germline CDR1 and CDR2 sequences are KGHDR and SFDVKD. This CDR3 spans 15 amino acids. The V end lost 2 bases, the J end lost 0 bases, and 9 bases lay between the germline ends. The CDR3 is CATSDSREVNTEAFF. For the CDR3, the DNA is TGTGCCACCAGTGATTCCCGGGAAGTGAACACTGAAGCTTTCTTT.

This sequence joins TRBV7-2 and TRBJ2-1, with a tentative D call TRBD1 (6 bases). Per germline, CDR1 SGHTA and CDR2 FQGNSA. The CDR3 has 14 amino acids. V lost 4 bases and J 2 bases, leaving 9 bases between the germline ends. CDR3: CASSYGQTYNEQFF. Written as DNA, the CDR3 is TGTGCCAGCAGCTATGGACAGACCTACAATGAGCAGTTCTTC.

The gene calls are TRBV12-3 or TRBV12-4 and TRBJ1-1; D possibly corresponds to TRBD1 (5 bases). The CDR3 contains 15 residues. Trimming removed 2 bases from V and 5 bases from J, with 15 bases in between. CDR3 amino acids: CASSLSGARRTEAFF. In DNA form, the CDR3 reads TGTGCCAGCAGTTTATCTGGGGCGAGGAGGACTGAAGCTTTCTTT.

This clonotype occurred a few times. The chain's CDR3 is CSASPTVNQPQHF. Here the CDR3 DNA reads TGCAGTGCTAGCCCGACTGTGAATCAGCCCCAGCATTTT. The chain carries TRBV20-1 and TRBJ1-5; D remains unclear. The germline gives CDR1 DFQATT, CDR2 SNEGSKA (reference sequence). The CDR3 spans 13 residues. V shed 3 bases and J shed 4 bases, with 10 bases lying between them.

The CDR3 protein is CASSQSGPSTDTQYF. The CDR3 DNA reads as TGTGCCAGCAGCCAAAGCGGGCCTAGCACAGATACGCAGTATTTT. The chain uses TRBV7-2 and TRBJ2-3; D may be TRBD2 (6 bases). CDR3 length: 15 amino acids. Germline lookup yields CDR1 SGHTA and CDR2 FQGNSA. V was clipped by 5 bases and J by 0 bases, with 12 bases between them.

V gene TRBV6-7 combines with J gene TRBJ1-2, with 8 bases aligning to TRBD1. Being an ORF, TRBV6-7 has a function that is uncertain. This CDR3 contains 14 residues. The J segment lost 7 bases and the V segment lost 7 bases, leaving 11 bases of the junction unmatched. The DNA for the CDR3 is TGTGCCAGCAAAGGGGGTCAGGGGGCGGGTGGCTACACCTTC. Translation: CASKGGQGAGGYTF.

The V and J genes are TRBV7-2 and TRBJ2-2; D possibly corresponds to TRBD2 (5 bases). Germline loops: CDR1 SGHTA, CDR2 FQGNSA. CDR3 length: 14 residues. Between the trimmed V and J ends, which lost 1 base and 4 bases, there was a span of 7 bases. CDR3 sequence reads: CASSLERSTGELFF. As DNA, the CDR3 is TGTGCCAGCAGCTTAGAGCGGTCCACCGGGGAGCTGTTTTTT.

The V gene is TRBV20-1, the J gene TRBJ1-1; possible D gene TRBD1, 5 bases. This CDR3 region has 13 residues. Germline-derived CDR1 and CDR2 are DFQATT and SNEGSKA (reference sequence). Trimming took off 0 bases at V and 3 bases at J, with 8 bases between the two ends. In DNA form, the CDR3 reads TGCAGTGCTAGAGATCGGGGGTACACTGAAGCTTTCTTT. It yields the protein CSARDRGYTEAFF.

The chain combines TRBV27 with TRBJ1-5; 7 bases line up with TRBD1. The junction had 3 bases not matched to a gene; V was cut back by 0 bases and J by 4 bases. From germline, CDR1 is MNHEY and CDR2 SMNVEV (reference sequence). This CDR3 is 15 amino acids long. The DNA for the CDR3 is TGTGCCAGCAGTTTATCGGGACAGATTAATCAGCCCCAGCATTTT. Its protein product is CASSLSGQINQPQHF.

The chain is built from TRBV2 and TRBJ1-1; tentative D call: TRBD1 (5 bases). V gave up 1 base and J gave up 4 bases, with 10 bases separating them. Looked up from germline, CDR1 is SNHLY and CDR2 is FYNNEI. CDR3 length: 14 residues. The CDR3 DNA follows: TGTGCCAGCAGTGAAGTGGTAGGGGTCACTGAAGCTTTCTTT. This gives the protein CASSEVVGVTEAFF.

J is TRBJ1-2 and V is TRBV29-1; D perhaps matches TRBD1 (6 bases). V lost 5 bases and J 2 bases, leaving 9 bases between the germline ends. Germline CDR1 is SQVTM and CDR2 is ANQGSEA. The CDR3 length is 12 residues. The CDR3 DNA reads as TGCAGCGTTACAACAGGGAACTATGGCTACACCTTC. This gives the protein CSVTTGNYGYTF.

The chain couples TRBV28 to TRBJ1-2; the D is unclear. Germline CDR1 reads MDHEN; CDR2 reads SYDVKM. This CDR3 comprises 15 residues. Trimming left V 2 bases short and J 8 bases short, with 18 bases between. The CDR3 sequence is CASSLERTMSQGYTF. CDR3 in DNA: TGTGCCAGCAGTTTAGAGCGGACTATGTCTCAGGGCTACACCTTC.

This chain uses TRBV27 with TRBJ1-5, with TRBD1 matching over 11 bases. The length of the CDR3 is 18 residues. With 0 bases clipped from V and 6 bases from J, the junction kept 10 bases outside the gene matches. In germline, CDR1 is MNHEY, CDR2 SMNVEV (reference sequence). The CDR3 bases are TGTGCCAGCAGTTTATCGAGAGGGACAGGGGGTGGCGGTCAGCCCCAGCATTTT. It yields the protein CASSLSRGTGGGGQPQHF.

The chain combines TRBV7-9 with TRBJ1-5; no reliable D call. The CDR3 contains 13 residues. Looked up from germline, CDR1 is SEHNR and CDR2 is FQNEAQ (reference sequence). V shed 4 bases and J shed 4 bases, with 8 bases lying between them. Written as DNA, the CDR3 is TGTGCCAGCAGCTCCGGGGAGAATCAGCCCCAGCATTTT. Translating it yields CASSSGENQPQHF.

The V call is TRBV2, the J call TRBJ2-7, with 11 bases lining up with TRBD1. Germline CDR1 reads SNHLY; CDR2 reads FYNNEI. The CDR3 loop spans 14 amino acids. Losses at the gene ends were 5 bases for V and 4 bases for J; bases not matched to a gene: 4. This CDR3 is CASSIGQGAYEQYF. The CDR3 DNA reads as TGTGCCAGCAGTATCGGACAGGGGGCTTACGAGCAGTACTTC.

Here the CDR3 DNA reads TGCAGTGCTAGAGCGGGCGAGAAGAGTTATGGCTACACCTTC. Protein product: CSARAGEKSYGYTF. The rearrangement links TRBV20-1 to TRBJ1-2; D unclear. The V and J ends lost 1 base and 5 bases respectively, with 14 bases between them. CDR1 is DFQATT, CDR2 SNEGSKA, per germline (reference sequence). The CDR3 is 14 amino acids.

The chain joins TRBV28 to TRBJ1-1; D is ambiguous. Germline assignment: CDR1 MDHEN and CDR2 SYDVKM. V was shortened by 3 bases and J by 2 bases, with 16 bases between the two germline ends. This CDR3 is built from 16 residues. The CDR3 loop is CASSFRVRLTNTEAFF. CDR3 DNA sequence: TGTGCCAGCAGTTTTAGGGTGCGACTGACCAACACTGAAGCTTTCTTT.

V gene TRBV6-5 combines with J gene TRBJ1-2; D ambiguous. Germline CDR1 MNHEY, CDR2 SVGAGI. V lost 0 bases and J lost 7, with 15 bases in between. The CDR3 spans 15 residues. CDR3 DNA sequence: TGTGCCAGCAGTTACTCGAGTGAGGGTATCGGTGGCTACACCTTC. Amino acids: CASSYSSEGIGGYTF.

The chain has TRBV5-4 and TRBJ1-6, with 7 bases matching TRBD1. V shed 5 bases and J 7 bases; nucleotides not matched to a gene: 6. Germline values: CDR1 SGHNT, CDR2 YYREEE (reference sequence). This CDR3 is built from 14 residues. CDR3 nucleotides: TGTGCCAGCAGTTCGGGACAGCAAAATTCACCCCTCCACTTT. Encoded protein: CASSSGQQNSPLHF.

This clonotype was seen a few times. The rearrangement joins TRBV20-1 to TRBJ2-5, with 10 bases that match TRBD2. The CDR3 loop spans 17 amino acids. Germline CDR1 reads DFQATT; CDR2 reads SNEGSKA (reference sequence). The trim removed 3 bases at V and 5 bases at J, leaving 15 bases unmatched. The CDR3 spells CSASRVGAGGPRETQYF. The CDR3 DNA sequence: TGCAGTGCTAGTCGAGTAGGAGCGGGAGGGCCGAGGGAGACCCAGTACTTC.

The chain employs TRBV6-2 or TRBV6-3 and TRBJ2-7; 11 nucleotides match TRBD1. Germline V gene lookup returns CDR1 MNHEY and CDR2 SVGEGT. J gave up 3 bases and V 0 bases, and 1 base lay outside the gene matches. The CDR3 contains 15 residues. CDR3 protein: CASSYSGTGGYEQYF. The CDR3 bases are TGTGCCAGCAGTTACTCCGGGACAGGGGGCTACGAGCAGTACTTC.

CDR3 sequence reads: CATSSRTGGFGNTIYF. The DNA of the CDR3 is TGTGCCACCAGCAGCAGGACAGGAGGATTTGGAAACACCATATATTTT. The V call is TRBV15, the J call TRBJ1-3; 7 nucleotides match TRBD1. CDR1 and CDR2 from the germline V gene are LNHNV and YYDKDF (reference sequence). V shed 3 bases, J shed 3 bases, and the junction held 8 bases outside the gene matches. The CDR3 is 16 residues long.

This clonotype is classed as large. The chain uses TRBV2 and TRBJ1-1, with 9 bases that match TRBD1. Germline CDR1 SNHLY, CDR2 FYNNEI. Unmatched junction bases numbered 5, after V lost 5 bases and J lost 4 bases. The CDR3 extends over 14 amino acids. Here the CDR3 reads CASSSETGGTEAFF. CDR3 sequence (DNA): TGTGCCAGCAGTTCCGAGACAGGGGGCACTGAAGCTTTCTTT.

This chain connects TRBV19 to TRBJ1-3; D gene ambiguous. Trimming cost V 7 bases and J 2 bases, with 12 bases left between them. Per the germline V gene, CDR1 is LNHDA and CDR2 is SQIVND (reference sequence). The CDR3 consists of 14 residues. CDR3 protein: CASTQAGAGNTIYF. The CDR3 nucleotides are TGTGCCAGTACCCAGGCAGGCGCTGGAAACACCATATATTTT.

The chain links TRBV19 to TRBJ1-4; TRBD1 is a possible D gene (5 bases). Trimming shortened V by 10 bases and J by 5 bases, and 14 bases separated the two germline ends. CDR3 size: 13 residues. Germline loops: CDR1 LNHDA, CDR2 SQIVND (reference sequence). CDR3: CATLRGGNEKLFF. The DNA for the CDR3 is TGTGCCACATTAAGGGGTGGGAATGAAAAACTGTTTTTT.